This T cell receptor beta chain was observed in a study of long-term antiretroviral therapy in people with HIV. Findings and limits, study-wide: Missing from the dataset were any data on ART adherence, viral resistance or therapy changes.

Worth noting for this clone: Its antigen is not known.

Germline-derived CDR1 and CDR2 are LNHNV and YYDKDF (reference sequence). CDR3 length: 15 residues. V gave up 0 bases and J gave up 3 bases, with 12 bases separating them. Per individual, the PBMC samples numbered at least one pre-ART and at least two post-ART. Version v3.0 of the immunoSEQ assay was performed at survey level. Sequencing used immunoSEQ multiplex PCR; TCRdb keeps in-frame clones, though not all of them. The sample holds roughly 28,000 clones, approximately 90% seen once. This sample comprised unsorted PBMCs, obtained 1.8 years after starting antiretroviral therapy. This receptor was obtained from a woman aged 18-29 years with HIV. The chain recombines TRBV15 with TRBJ2-7; a possible D gene is TRBD2 (5 bases). CDR3 in DNA: TGTGCCACCAGCAGAGATCGCTCGGGGTTCTACGAGCAGTACTTC. Protein sequence: CATSRDRSGFYEQYF.